The 27 T cell receptor beta chains listed next were all sequenced from one sample in a study of blood T cell repertoires in COVID-19. Only in-frame clones appear in the TCRdb table, and some are missing; sequencing was by immunoSEQ multiplex PCR. The sample records roughly 76,000 clones, around 87% being singletons. Material for sequencing was peripheral blood. The receptors derive from a young woman with acute or convalescent COVID-19.

This chain connects TRBV7-9 to TRBJ1-2, with 9 bases identical to TRBD1. V trimming: 5 bases; J trimming: 6 bases; junction bases outside the gene matches: 4. The CDR3 has 13 amino acids. In germline, CDR1 is SEHNR, CDR2 FQNEAQ (reference sequence). CDR3 in DNA: TGTGCCAGCAGCCGTGGGACAGGGAATGGCTACACCTTC. Translated: CASSRGTGNGYTF.

The chain is built from TRBV11-2 and TRBJ1-2; no firm D call. CDR3 size: 13 residues. Trimming shortened V by 4 bases and J by 0 bases, and 6 bases separated the two germline ends. In germline, CDR1 is SGHAT, CDR2 FQNNGV. The CDR3 is CASSSTANYGYTF. CDR3 sequence (DNA): TGTGCCAGCAGCTCCACAGCTAACTATGGCTACACCTTC.

The chain uses TRBV25-1 and TRBJ1-6; TRBD1 is a possible D gene (6 bases). V was cut by 3 bases and J by 7 bases, with 10 bases left in between. Germline CDR1 MGHDK, CDR2 SYGVNS. This CDR3 contains 14 residues. CDR3 coding DNA: TGTGCCAGCAGTGATTTCCAGGGGAATTCACCCCTCCACTTT. Its translation: CASSDFQGNSPLHF.

In DNA form, the CDR3 reads TGTGCCAGCAGCCATCGCTCAGGGGACTATGGCTACACCTTC. Amino acids: CASSHRSGDYGYTF. The J gene is TRBJ1-2, the V gene TRBV4-2, with a tentative D call TRBD1 (6 bases). Germline lookup yields CDR1 LGHNA and CDR2 YNFKEQ. Trimming pared 3 bases from V and 3 bases from J, leaving 11 bases between. The CDR3 has 14 residues.

V is TRBV7-9 and J is TRBJ2-1; TRBD1 agrees at 7 bases. The germline gives CDR1 SEHNR, CDR2 FQNEAQ (reference sequence). This CDR3 has 18 amino acids. The V segment lost 5 bases and the J segment 1 base; nucleotides outside the gene matches: 14. In nucleotides, the CDR3 is TGTGCCAGCAGCACGATAAAAGTAATACAGGGGTCCTACAATGAGCAGTTCTTC. This gives the protein CASSTIKVIQGSYNEQFF.

In nucleotides, the CDR3 is TGTGCCAGCAGCTCAGACAGGGCTGGTGTTCGAGAAAAACTGTTTTTT. Translation: CASSSDRAGVREKLFF. The chain carries TRBV7-9 and TRBJ1-4; 7 nucleotides match TRBD1. The CDR3 runs 16 residues. CDR1 SEHNR and CDR2 FQNEAQ come from the germline V gene (reference sequence). J lost 8 bases, V lost 4 bases, and 13 bases had no gene match.

The chain recombines TRBV5-1 with TRBJ1-4; D ambiguous. The CDR3 loop spans 15 amino acids. Trimming removed 2 bases from V and 0 bases from J, with 8 bases in between. Germline V lookup: CDR1 SGHRS, CDR2 YFSETQ. CDR3 protein: CASSLYRATNEKLFF. CDR3 coding DNA: TGCGCCAGCAGCTTATACAGAGCAACTAATGAAAAACTGTTTTTT.

V is TRBV30 and J is TRBJ1-2; 8 nucleotides agree with TRBD1. The J segment lost 3 bases and the V segment lost 2 bases, leaving 5 bases of the junction unmatched. The CDR3 length is 14 residues. CDR1 GTSNPN and CDR2 SVGIG come from the germline V gene (reference sequence). CDR3 region: CAWSTPGGYYGYTF. The CDR3 DNA reads as TGTGCCTGGAGTACGCCAGGGGGCTACTATGGCTACACCTTC.

J is TRBJ2-1 and V is TRBV9, with TRBD2 matching 14 bases. CDR3 size: 20 residues. The germline V gene encodes CDR1 SGDLS and CDR2 YYNGEE. After removal of 7 bases from V and 8 bases from J, the junction contained 23 bases not matched to a gene. CDR3 sequence: CASSASTGTSGSSQGYEQFF. CDR3 bases: TGTGCCAGCTCTGCCTCTACCGGGACTAGCGGGAGCTCTCAGGGTTATGAGCAGTTCTTC.

The J gene is TRBJ2-7, the V gene TRBV6-2 or TRBV6-3, with D possibly matching TRBD2 (6 bases). The V end lost 2 bases, the J end lost 3 bases, and 8 bases lay between the germline ends. The CDR3 contains 13 residues. In germline, CDR1 is MNHEY, CDR2 SVGEGT. The CDR3 region has the DNA TGTGCCAGCAGTTACGCGGGGTACTACGAGCAGTACTTC. Translated: CASSYAGYYEQYF.

This chain links TRBV7-2 with TRBJ2-1, with 8 positions matching TRBD2. Per germline, CDR1 SGHTA and CDR2 FQGNSA. The CDR3 totals 15 residues. V dropped 5 bases and J dropped 9; count of bases not matched to a gene: 12. CDR3: CASSPRDSGTGEQFF. In nucleotides, the CDR3 is TGTGCCAGCAGCCCCCGGGATAGCGGGACGGGTGAGCAGTTCTTC.

The count of this clone is one. The rearrangement links TRBV28 to TRBJ1-2; 9 bases line up with TRBD1. Per germline, CDR1 MDHEN and CDR2 SYDVKM. Germline trimming cut 2 bases from V and 6 bases from J; bases unmatched to any gene: 4. This CDR3 is built from 14 residues. In DNA, the CDR3 is TGTGCCAGCAGTTTAACAGGGGGCGCGGATGGCTACACCTTC. Encoded protein: CASSLTGGADGYTF.

The chain employs TRBV4-3 and TRBJ2-2, with D perhaps TRBD2 (5 bases). V dropped 0 bases and J dropped 4 bases, with 18 bases sitting between them. The CDR3 length is 18 residues. The V gene's germline CDR1 is LGHNA and CDR2 YSLEER. The CDR3 region has the DNA TGCGCCAGCAGCCAAGATTCAGTGGGGAGTCTTATCACCGGGGAGCTGTTTTTT. Translation: CASSQDSVGSLITGELFF.

The rearrangement links TRBV5-4 to TRBJ2-7; 8 nucleotides line up with TRBD1. The V gene's germline CDR1 is SGHNT and CDR2 YYREEE (reference sequence). CDR3 length: 15 amino acids. V lost 0 bases to trimming and J lost 4 bases; unmatched junction nucleotides: 6. The CDR3 nucleotides read TGTGCCAGCAGCTTGGGGGCAGGGGGCGAGTACGAGCAGTACTTC. Protein: CASSLGAGGEYEQYF. The full variable domain, rest sourced from reference TRBV5-4 and TRBJ2-7, is ETGVTQSPTHLIKTRGQQVTLRCSSQSGHNTVSWYQQALGQGPQFIFQYYREEENGRGNFPPRFSGLQFPNYSSELNVNALELDDSALYLCASSLGAGGEYEQYFGPGTRLTVT.

The chain links TRBV6-5 to TRBJ2-1; 12 positions agree with TRBD2. There are 13 residues in the CDR3. Trimming cost V 10 bases and J 16 bases; bases outside gene matches: 14. Germline CDR1 is MNHEY and CDR2 is SVGAGI. CDR3 amino acids: CATSGLAGPGRFF. The CDR3 DNA follows: TGTGCCACTTCGGGACTAGCGGGCCCGGGGCGATTCTTC.

This chain joins TRBV7-2 and TRBJ2-1, with D possibly matching TRBD1 (6 bases). Germline CDR1 and CDR2: SGHTA and FQGNSA. This CDR3 is built from 17 residues. The V gene lost 1 base and the J gene lost 2 bases, with 15 bases spanning the gap. The CDR3: CASSLVSGTGPYNEQFF. The CDR3 DNA is TGTGCCAGCAGCTTAGTTTCTGGTACAGGGCCCTACAATGAGCAGTTCTTC.

This clone was seen a single time. CDR3 sequence reads: CASSRTTGNLETQYF. The CDR3 nucleotides are TGTGCCAGCAGCCGGACGACCGGGAATCTAGAGACCCAGTACTTC. The V gene is TRBV7-7, the J gene TRBJ2-5, with a weak D call TRBD2 (5 bases). The CDR3 loop spans 15 amino acids. V was shortened by 5 bases and J by 4 bases, with 17 bases between the two germline ends. In germline, CDR1 is SSHAT, CDR2 FNYEAQ (reference sequence).

The genes are TRBV14 and TRBJ1-1; a weak D match, TRBD1 (5 bases). Trimming shortened V by 4 bases and J by 4 bases, and 10 bases separated the two germline ends. The germline V gene has CDR1 SGHDN and CDR2 FVKESK. There are 13 residues in the CDR3. The CDR3 coding sequence is TGTGCCAGCAGCCCCAGGGTCGGCACTGAAGCTTTCTTT. Translation: CASSPRVGTEAFF.

The chain employs TRBV6-2 or TRBV6-3 and TRBJ2-7; D might be TRBD2 (7 bases). Between the trimmed V and J ends, which lost 4 bases and 2 bases, there was a span of 9 bases. The CDR3 covers 13 residues. Germline V CDR1 and CDR2: MNHEY, SVGEGT. The chain's CDR3 is CASSWGGAYEQYF. The CDR3 region has the DNA TGTGCCAGCAGTTGGGGGGGCGCCTACGAGCAGTACTTC.

The CDR3 DNA reads as TGTGCCAGCAGGAGAGGGACAGAACCTTACAGAAGAAAAAACTATGGCTACACCTTC. This codes for CASRRGTEPYRRKNYGYTF. The J gene is TRBJ1-2, the V gene TRBV5-6, with 7 bases aligning to TRBD1. The CDR3 contains 19 residues. The germline V gene encodes CDR1 SGHDT and CDR2 YYEEEE. V shed 5 bases and J 2 bases; nucleotides not matched to a gene: 21. The whole variable domain, filled in from reference TRBV5-6 and TRBJ1-2, reads DAGVTQSPTHLIKTRGQQVTLRCSPKSGHDTVSWYQQALGQGPQFIFQYYEEEERQRGNFPDRFSGHQFPNYSSELNVNALLLGDSALYLCASRRGTEPYRRKNYGYTFGSGTRLTVV.

This chain uses TRBV24-1 with TRBJ1-5; D not certain. The CDR3 has 13 amino acids. V was clipped by 5 bases and J by 3 bases, with 7 bases between them. Germline CDR1 is KGHDR and CDR2 is SFDVKD. Here the CDR3 DNA reads TGTGCCACCAGTGCAGATTCCAATCAGCCCCAGCATTTT. It specifies CATSADSNQPQHF.

The gene calls are TRBV5-6 and TRBJ1-2; 7 nucleotides line up with TRBD1. J was trimmed by 7 bases and V by 4 bases; bases with no gene match: 4. The CDR3 has 12 amino acids. CDR1 is SGHDT, CDR2 YYEEEE, per germline. The CDR3 DNA reads as TGTGCCAGCAGCCCGGGACAGTTTGGCTACACCTTC. Its protein product is CASSPGQFGYTF. The full variable domain, completed using reference TRBV5-6 and TRBJ1-2, is DAGVTQSPTHLIKTRGQQVTLRCSPKSGHDTVSWYQQALGQGPQFIFQYYEEEERQRGNFPDRFSGHQFPNYSSELNVNALLLGDSALYLCASSPGQFGYTFGSGTRLTVV.

The chain uses TRBV11-2 and TRBJ1-4, with D maybe TRBD1 (5 bases). V lost 2 bases and J lost 12, with 10 bases in between. Germline lookup yields CDR1 SGHAT and CDR2 FQNNGV. The length of the CDR3 is 12 residues. The CDR3 DNA is TGTGCCAGCAGCTTACCACGCAGGGAACTGTTTTTT. This translates into CASSLPRRELFF. Using reference TRBV11-2 and TRBJ1-4 for the parts outside the CDR3, the full variable domain is EAGVAQSPRYKIIEKRQSVAFWCNPISGHATLYWYQQILGQGPKLLIQFQNNGVVDDSQLPKDRFSAERLKGVDSTLKIQPAKLEDSAVYLCASSLPRRELFFGSGTQLSVL.

V gene TRBV6-5 combines with J gene TRBJ2-5, with 10 bases aligning to TRBD1. CDR3 length: 15 residues. Per germline, CDR1 MNHEY and CDR2 SVGAGI. Trimming cost V 6 bases and J 2 bases; bases outside gene matches: 6. CDR3 DNA sequence: TGTGCCAGCAGCACCGGGACAGGGGTTCAAGAGACCCAGTACTTC. Residues: CASSTGTGVQETQYF.

The chain employs TRBV5-1 and TRBJ2-1; 7 nucleotides match TRBD2. Germline V gene lookup returns CDR1 SGHRS and CDR2 YFSETQ. The CDR3 loop spans 15 amino acids. V trimming: 0 bases; J trimming: 5 bases; junction bases outside the gene matches: 5. The CDR3 protein is CASSLAASGNNEQFF. The CDR3 region has the DNA TGCGCCAGCAGCTTGGCGGCTAGCGGTAACAATGAGCAGTTCTTC.

The chain has TRBV7-8 and TRBJ2-7, with 10 nucleotides matching TRBD2. This CDR3 contains 14 residues. Germline V CDR1 and CDR2: SGHVS, FQNEAQ. With 5 bases clipped from V and 3 bases from J, the junction kept 4 bases outside the gene matches. The CDR3 nucleotides are TGTGCCAGCAGCCTCCGGACTAGCGGCTACGAGCAGTACTTC. It yields the protein CASSLRTSGYEQYF.

The V gene is TRBV30, the J gene TRBJ2-5; weak D call: TRBD2 (6 bases). Trimming took 3 bases from V and 5 from J, leaving 10 bases between them. In germline, CDR1 is GTSNPN, CDR2 SVGIG (reference sequence). The CDR3 loop spans 12 amino acids. CDR3 in amino acids: CAWRLRGETQYF. The CDR3 DNA sequence: TGTGCCTGGAGATTACGGGGGGAGACCCAGTACTTC. The entire variable domain, with the rest obtained from reference TRBV30 and TRBJ2-5, is as follows: SQTIHQWPATLVQPVGSPLSLECTVEGTSNPNLYWYRQAAGRGLQLLFYSVGIGQISSEVPQNLSASRPQDRQFILSSKKLLLSDSGFYLCAWRLRGETQYFGPGTRLLVL.